Described below is a single T cell receptor beta chain sequence and its context. As handled by the study authors: For nucleated cells, counts were estimated from reference gene primer amplification. TCRdb's copy holds only in-frame clones and misses some; the assay was immunoSEQ multiplex PCR. The V and J calls and clone size are taken from that table; D and trimming were inferred from the DNA. The repertoire holds 150,000 to 200,000 clones, with 65% to 90% as singletons. The data were taken from a study of blood T cell repertoires in COVID-19. Study in general: Material from acute and convalescent COVID-19 was sourced from the United States, Italy and Spain. The analysed material was cDNA or gDNA that came from T cells, B-cell-depleted T cells, or PBMCs.

This CDR3 has 14 residues. CDR1 SGHTS and CDR2 YDEGEE come from the germline V gene. After removal of 0 bases from V and 4 bases from J, the junction contained 3 bases not matched to a gene. The source is a human donor in a cohort sampled during active COVID-19. Source material: peripheral blood. The chain employs TRBV5-8 and TRBJ1-2; 7 nucleotides line up with TRBD1. The chain's CDR3 is CASSLDRGPYGYTF. DNA for the CDR3: TGTGCCAGCAGCTTGGACAGGGGACCCTATGGCTACACCTTC.